This TCR beta chain was identified in a study of cytomegalovirus exposure and HLA in healthy donors. Study-wide background: The roughly 110 validation repertoires matched the roughly 700 first-cohort repertoires in platform, a later analysis reported. Study-wide results and caveats: Cytomegalovirus-associated status was assigned to about 150 TCR beta chains. It was reported that the classifier diagnosed cytomegalovirus status with high specificity and sensitivity in both the original and validation cohorts. TCR sequences were mostly rare, though some public TCRs occurred in many donors.

As regards this clone: Its antigen remains unknown.

Germline CDR1 reads SGHDT; CDR2 reads YYEEEE. CDR3 length: 16 residues. Trimming removed 1 base from V and 3 bases from J, with 13 bases in between. Produced via immunoSEQ multiplex PCR; TCRdb's table is partial and in-frame only. The table shows 120,000 to 150,000 clones, with around nine tenths occurring only once. The receptor comes from a man between 18 and 35 years old in good health and CMV-seropositive. V gene TRBV5-6 combines with J gene TRBJ1-4, with D tentatively TRBD1 (5 bases). Sequencing was performed on PBMCs. Here the CDR3 reads CASSLWWGAANEKLFF. The CDR3 region has the DNA TGTGCCAGCAGCTTGTGGTGGGGCGCGGCTAATGAAAAACTGTTTTTT.